This T cell receptor (beta chain) was captured in a study of blood T cells in healthy people across ages. Points from the study as a whole: Naive T cell percentage showed a strong correlation with TCR beta diversity. While age rose, TCR beta diversity per million T cells dropped in a roughly linear way.

Alongside a J-beta primer mix, a sample-barcoded 5' primer served in a second PCR lasting 7 to 11 cycles. MiXCR was run by TCRdb on the 5' RACE reads, yielding one entry per CDR3 protein. The sample records over 1,500,000 distinct CDR3 sequences, less than 50% being singletons. No fewer than 5.5 micrograms of total RNA were isolated from every sample. Turning to this clonotype: No antigen is known for it.

Input material: blood. This receptor was obtained from a woman aged 35 to 49 in good health.

Here the CDR3 reads CAITRDQSSEQYF. The CDR3 bases are TGTGCCATCACCCGGGACCAGTCATCCGAGCAGTACTTC. The J gene is TRBJ2-5, the V gene TRBV10-3, with D perhaps matching TRBD1 or TRBD2 (5 bases each). The last part of the DNA fits TRBJ2-7 better; the J call may be wrong. CDR1 and CDR2 from the germline V gene are ENHRY and SYGVKD. CDR3 length equals 13 residues.